Listed below are T cell receptor beta chains from one sample, sequenced in a study of metastatic and nonmetastatic thyroid tumors. TCRdb reassembled clones from the PCR reads with MiXCR. The profile covers about 15,000 clones, with around 20% appearing a single time and 9.5% to 15% taken by the ten largest. The specimen was tumor tissue. The receptors were gathered from a female donor with papillary thyroid cancer or a benign thyroid nodule (not recorded which). Some clones in this sample may be carry-over from other donors' samples. Each CDR3 is given with its conserved first and last residue. The D gene is left open where the match is weak. The size entry is marked missing in some rows and otherwise reads once, few, many or a size class.

-,TRBV6-4,-,TRBJ2-3,TGTACCAGCAGTGACTCCGGCTGGAGCACAGATGCGCAGTATTTT,CTSSDSGWSTDAQYF
many,TRBV2,TRBD2,TRBJ2-6,TGTGCCAGCAGCCGTCTAGCGGGGAACTCTGGGGCCAACGTCCTGACTTTC,CASSRLAGNSGANVLTF
-,TRBV20-1,TRBD2,TRBJ2-6,TGCAGTGCGAGGACTAGCGGGGGCTCTGGGGCCAACGTCCTGACTTTC,CSARTSGGSGANVLTF
many,TRBV11-1,-,TRBJ1-2,TGTGCCAGCAGCAAGGACCGGTATGGCTACACCTTC,CASSKDRYGYTF
many,TRBV29-1,TRBD1,TRBJ1-1,TGCAGCGTCAAGGGACAGGGTGAAGCTTTCTTT,CSVKGQGEAFF
few,TRBV24-1,-,TRBJ1-5,TGTGCCCCGGGGGGGGGAACGGGTCAGCCCCAGCATTTT,CAPGGGTGQPQHF
many,TRBV2,TRBD2,TRBJ2-7,TGTGCCCAAGGGGGTAGCGGGGGCTACGAGCAGTACTTC,CAQGGSGGYEQYF
many,TRBV10-1,TRBD1,TRBJ2-1,TGCGCCACCTCCGGGACAGGGGTGTCCAATGAGCAGTTCTTC,CATSGTGVSNEQFF
medium-sized,TRBV3-1,TRBD1,TRBJ2-2,TGTGCCAGCAGCCACAAGGGGGCGCGGACCGGGGAGCTGTTTTTT,CASSHKGARTGELFF
large,TRBV25-1,-,TRBJ2-1,TGTGCCAGCAGTGATCGCGGGGAACGACTATACAATGAGCAGTTCTTC,CASSDRGERLYNEQFF
many,TRBV5-1,-,TRBJ2-3,TGCGCCAGCAGCTTGTCTCTCGGAGGGGCTCACGATACGCAGTATTTT,CASSLSLGGAHDTQYF
once,TRBV19,-,TRBJ2-2,TGTGCCAGTACCTTACTTAATCGGGCAGGCCACACCGGGGAGCTGTTTTTT,CASTLLNRAGHTGELFF
medium-sized,TRBV6-1,TRBD2,TRBJ2-7,TGTGCCAGCAGTCCGACGGCGGGAGGGTCCTACGAGCAGTACTTC,CASSPTAGGSYEQYF
many,TRBV28,TRBD2,TRBJ2-7,TGTGCCAGCACCATAGCGGGACCCTCCTACGAGCAGTACTTC,CASTIAGPSYEQYF
many,TRBV5-1,-,TRBJ2-3,TGCGCCAGCAGCTTGGTGACTAGCACAGATACGCAGTATTTT,CASSLVTSTDTQYF
medium-sized,TRBV12-3/TRBV12-4,-,TRBJ2-6,TGTGCCAGCAGTTTAGGAAGCTCTGGGGCCAACGTCCTGACTTTC,CASSLGSSGANVLTF
many,TRBV5-1,-,TRBJ2-3,TGCGCCAGCAGCGCCACAGATACGCAGTATTTT,CASSATDTQYF
many,TRBV10-3,TRBD2,TRBJ2-2,TGTGCCATCAGTGACTTTAGGACTAGCGGGAGGGGCACCGGGGAGCTGTTTTTT,CAISDFRTSGRGTGELFF
medium-sized,TRBV3-1,-,TRBJ2-3,TGTGCCAGCAGCCAACGAGGGGGTCGAACAGATACGCAGTATTTT,CASSQRGGRTDTQYF
medium-sized,TRBV30,TRBD2,TRBJ2-7,TGTGCCTGGACTGGGGGGGGGACCTACGAGCAGTACTTC,CAWTGGGTYEQYF
many,TRBV20-1,TRBD2,TRBJ2-1,TGCAGTGCCCCACTAGCGGGAAGAAATGAGCAGTTCTTC,CSAPLAGRNEQFF
-,TRBV6-9,-,TRBJ1-1,TGTGCCAGCAGTTACCGGGAAGGGACTGAAGCTTTCTTT,CASSYREGTEAFF
many,TRBV25-1,-,TRBJ1-4,TGTGCCAGCAGTGAATGGGGTAATGAAAAACTGTTTTTT,CASSEWGNEKLFF
many,TRBV7-8,-,TRBJ1-2,TGTGCCAGCAGCCCCTCCCCGGGAGAAATCGATGGCTACACCTTC,CASSPSPGEIDGYTF
-,TRBV28,TRBD1,TRBJ1-2,TGTGCCAGCAGTTCGCAGGGGGCGCGATATGGCTACACCTTC,CASSSQGARYGYTF
-,TRBV7-2,-,TRBJ2-1,TGTGCCAGCAGCCGGCCTCAGGGCAATGAGCAGTTCTTC,CASSRPQGNEQFF
medium-sized,TRBV6-1,-,TRBJ2-3,TGTGCCAGCAGTGAATGGGGCTACTTGGGGCGGCCAGATACGCAGTATTTT,CASSEWGYLGRPDTQYF